A single sample gave rise to the 29 T cell receptor beta chains below, sequenced in a study of shared clonotypes between healthy human individuals. Terminally differentiated effector memory CD45RA+ cells were left out of the naive CD8 fraction, which was CD45RO-negative and positively selected for CCR7. Assay: immunoSEQ multiplex PCR; the TCRdb copy retains only in-frame clones and omits some. The sample lists fewer than 850,000 clones; about 96% were seen once. The specimen was naive CD8+ T cells sorted from blood. The source is a man aged 25 to 40 in good health.

The CDR3 is CASSPATSISYEQYF. The CDR3 bases are TGTGCCAGCAGTCCGGCCACTTCGATCTCCTACGAGCAGTACTTC. V gene TRBV2 combines with J gene TRBJ2-7, with D unclear. Per germline, CDR1 SNHLY and CDR2 FYNNEI. The V end was cut by 5 bases, the J end by 0 bases, with 14 bases between. This CDR3 has 15 residues.

The chain is built from TRBV30 and TRBJ2-3, with 7 bases matching TRBD2. The germline gives CDR1 GTSNPN, CDR2 SVGIG (reference sequence). V was clipped by 1 base and J by 4 bases; unmatched bases: 8. The CDR3 loop spans 15 amino acids. CDR3 DNA: TGTGCCTGGAGTGCGGGCGGGAGCTCATCAGATACGCAGTATTTT. Encoded protein: CAWSAGGSSSDTQYF.

The chain joins TRBV27 to TRBJ2-5, with D unclear. This CDR3 has 15 amino acids. The germline CDR1 and CDR2 sequences are MNHEY and SMNVEV (reference sequence). V was trimmed by 0 bases and J by 4 bases, leaving 12 bases between them. The CDR3 region has the DNA TGTGCCAGCAGTTTATCGCAGAGGTGGGCAGAGACCCAGTACTTC. It is translated as CASSLSQRWAETQYF.

Regarding this clone: Other DNA sequences of this sample code for an identical CDR3. The V and J genes are TRBV5-1 and TRBJ1-1; D might be TRBD1 (6 bases). This CDR3 contains 15 residues. Germline values: CDR1 SGHRS, CDR2 YFSETQ. Trimming removed 0 bases at V and 0 bases at J, with 9 bases between. CDR3 bases: TGCGCCAGCAGCTTGGGGACAGCTATGAACACTGAAGCTTTCTTT. Translating gives CASSLGTAMNTEAFF.

This clone appeared a few times. This sequence joins TRBV6-5 and TRBJ2-1, with TRBD2 identical over 13 bases. The length of the CDR3 is 15 residues. V was clipped by 7 bases and J by 9 bases; unmatched bases: 9. The germline CDR1 and CDR2 sequences are MNHEY and SVGAGI. The CDR3 DNA reads TGTGCCAGCAACGAAGGACTAGCGGGAGAAGGTGAGCAGTTCTTC. As protein: CASNEGLAGEGEQFF.

The chain recombines TRBV6-1 with TRBJ1-5; 7 nucleotides agree with TRBD1. This CDR3 contains 15 residues. Germline values: CDR1 MNHNS, CDR2 SASEGT. Trimming removed 0 bases from V and 2 bases from J; junction bases left unmatched: 1. The DNA of the CDR3 is TGTGCCAGCAGTGAAGCGACAGGGCGCAATCAGCCCCAGCATTTT. Its protein is CASSEATGRNQPQHF.

Here the CDR3 DNA reads TGTGCCAGCAGATTAGGGATTCGGGCTTTCTTT. Amino acid sequence: CASRLGIRAFF. The V and J genes are TRBV27 and TRBJ1-1; D unresolved. This CDR3 is 11 amino acids long. Germline loops: CDR1 MNHEY, CDR2 SMNVEV (reference sequence). With 6 bases removed from V and 11 bases from J, the gap between germline ends came to 13 bases.

The rearrangement joins TRBV4-1 to TRBJ2-7; 9 bases are shared with TRBD2. CDR1 is MGHRA and CDR2 is YSYEKL in the germline V gene. The V gene end was trimmed by 0 bases and the J gene end by 4 bases; junction bases not matched to a gene: 19. There are 20 residues in the CDR3. The CDR3 DNA is TGCGCCAGCAGCCAAGATCCCATAGGTGGAGGGAGACTAGCGGTTTACGAGCAGTACTTC. It translates to CASSQDPIGGGRLAVYEQYF.

The chain combines TRBV4-1 with TRBJ2-1; D is ambiguous. Trimming took 1 base from V and 5 from J, leaving 6 bases between them. Germline CDR1 is MGHRA and CDR2 is YSYEKL. The CDR3 runs 13 residues. This chain's CDR3 is CASSQVLNNEQFF. CDR3 sequence (DNA): TGCGCCAGCAGCCAAGTACTCAACAATGAGCAGTTCTTC.

The chain employs TRBV6-5 and TRBJ2-3; 9 bases align to TRBD1. The CDR3 runs 16 residues. Germline-derived CDR1 and CDR2 are MNHEY and SVGAGI. V lost 2 bases to trimming and J lost 6 bases; unmatched junction nucleotides: 9. CDR3 sequence: CASSYRERDRADTQYF. The CDR3 region has the DNA TGTGCCAGCAGTTACAGGGAGAGGGACAGGGCGGATACGCAGTATTTT.

This sequence joins TRBV11-2 and TRBJ1-1; D not resolved. CDR1 and CDR2 from the germline V gene are SGHAT and FQNNGV. V was clipped by 1 base and J by 0 bases, with 9 bases between them. The CDR3 spans 15 residues. CDR3 bases: TGTGCCAGCAGCTTAGGAACGACAATGAACACTGAAGCTTTCTTT. Protein: CASSLGTTMNTEAFF.

The chain carries TRBV15 and TRBJ2-7, with D tentatively TRBD2 (6 bases). V lost 0 bases and J lost 4, with 19 bases in between. The CDR3 runs 17 residues. CDR1 and CDR2 (germline): LNHNV, YYDKDF (reference sequence). CDR3 in amino acids: CATSRDLSGLRSYEQYF. CDR3 nucleotide sequence: TGTGCCACCAGCAGAGATCTTAGCGGCCTACGTTCTTACGAGCAGTACTTC.

The chain has TRBV28 and TRBJ1-2; no reliable D call. This CDR3 is 15 amino acids long. Germline CDR1 MDHEN, CDR2 SYDVKM. With 3 bases removed from V and 2 bases from J, the gap between germline ends came to 13 bases. CDR3 protein: CASSLPDGSNYGYTF. CDR3 nucleotide sequence: TGTGCCAGCAGTTTGCCGGACGGATCGAACTATGGCTACACCTTC.

The chain has TRBV6-1 and TRBJ2-7, with 15 bases matching TRBD2. The length of the CDR3 is 13 residues. Germline values: CDR1 MNHNS, CDR2 SASEGT. The V segment lost 10 bases and the J segment 6 bases; nucleotides outside the gene matches: 4. For the CDR3, the DNA is TGTGCCATCAGGACTAGCGGGGGGGTCGAGCAGTACTTC. Protein product: CAIRTSGGVEQYF.

This clone appeared once. CDR3 nucleotide sequence: TGTGCCAGCAGCTTATTCGGACAGGGGGGCTACGAGCAGTACTTC. This gives the protein CASSLFGQGGYEQYF. This chain uses TRBV7-6 with TRBJ2-7, with TRBD1 matching 10 bases. The V gene end was trimmed by 2 bases and the J gene end by 3 bases; junction bases not matched to a gene: 4. The V gene's germline CDR1 is SGHVS and CDR2 FNYEAQ. The CDR3 covers 15 residues.

The chain is built from TRBV5-1 and TRBJ2-1, with D possibly being TRBD2 (5 bases). This CDR3 has 16 residues. Germline V gene data show CDR1 as SGHRS and CDR2 as YFSETQ. V was pared by 4 bases and J by 0 bases, with 14 bases between. Written as DNA, the CDR3 is TGCGCCAGCAGCGAACTAGGTGGGAGCTCCTACAATGAGCAGTTCTTC. It is translated as CASSELGGSSYNEQFF. Full variable domain (missing parts from reference TRBV5-1 and TRBJ2-1): KAGVTQTPRYLIKTRGQQVTLSCSPISGHRSVSWYQQTPGQGLQFLFEYFSETQRNKGNFPGRFSGRQFSNSRSEMNVSTLELGDSALYLCASSELGGSSYNEQFFGPGTRLTVL.

On this clone: Other DNA sequences from this sample encode an identical CDR3 as well. The chain has TRBV5-1 and TRBJ2-7; 11 nucleotides agree with TRBD2. V lost 0 bases, J lost 3 bases, and 2 bases stayed unmatched. The CDR3 is 15 amino acids. CDR1 and CDR2 (germline): SGHRS, YFSETQ. The CDR3 DNA follows: TGCGCCAGCAGCTTGGGACTAGCGGGGAACTACGAGCAGTACTTC. Its translation: CASSLGLAGNYEQYF.

The chain recombines TRBV11-2 with TRBJ1-2; TRBD1 matches at 8 bases. This CDR3 spans 14 amino acids. Germline-derived CDR1 and CDR2 are SGHAT and FQNNGV. Trimming at V came to 5 bases and at J to 4 bases, leaving 6 bases not matched to a gene. CDR3 amino acids: CASSTDRGSYGYTF. CDR3 sequence (DNA): TGTGCCAGCAGCACAGACAGGGGCAGCTATGGCTACACCTTC.

The genes are TRBV28 and TRBJ2-7, with 10 bases fitting TRBD2. Germline lookup yields CDR1 MDHEN and CDR2 SYDVKM. V shed 8 bases, J shed 5 bases, and the junction held 9 bases outside the gene matches. The CDR3 has 14 amino acids. Here the CDR3 DNA reads TGTGCCAGCTCCAGCGGGAGGGCTTGGAACGAGCAGTACTTC. Encoded protein: CASSSGRAWNEQYF.

The chain carries TRBV28 and TRBJ2-5, with D unresolved. Germline V gene sequence: CDR1 MDHEN, CDR2 SYDVKM. The CDR3 totals 14 residues. V was cut by 5 bases and J by 2 bases, with 12 bases left in between. The CDR3: CASSPTDGQETQYF. For the CDR3, the DNA is TGTGCCAGCAGTCCCACTGACGGTCAAGAGACCCAGTACTTC. Full variable domain (rest looked up from reference TRBV28 and TRBJ2-5): DVKVTQSSRYLVKRTGEKVFLECVQDMDHENMFWYRQDPGLGLRLIYFSYDVKMKEKGDIPEGYSVSREKKERFSLILESASTNQTSMYLCASSPTDGQETQYFGPGTRLLVL.

V gene TRBV10-3 combines with J gene TRBJ1-4; 9 nucleotides line up with TRBD1. Germline CDR1 is ENHRY and CDR2 is SYGVKD. The CDR3 runs to 17 residues. With 5 bases clipped from V and 7 bases from J, the junction kept 14 bases outside the gene matches. CDR3 nucleotides: TGTGCCATCAGTAGGACAGGGGACCAGAGGGGAGTTGAAAAACTGTTTTTT. Its protein is CAISRTGDQRGVEKLFF.

CDR3 sequence reads: CASTPAAQSYPNYGYTF. The CDR3 bases are TGTGCCAGCACCCCGGCGGCCCAATCGTATCCTAACTATGGCTACACCTTC. The chain uses TRBV7-9 and TRBJ1-2; no clear D gene. The CDR3 consists of 17 residues. Germline CDR1 reads SEHNR; CDR2 reads FQNEAQ (reference sequence). Trimming removed 7 bases from V and 0 bases from J, with 21 bases in between.

The V and J genes are TRBV4-1 and TRBJ2-6; a weak D match, TRBD1 (6 bases). Germline CDR1 MGHRA, CDR2 YSYEKL. The CDR3 runs to 19 residues. The V gene lost 2 bases and the J gene lost 0 bases, with 17 bases spanning the gap. The CDR3 loop is CASSQPPGHAGSGANVLTF. The CDR3 region has the DNA TGCGCCAGCAGCCAACCCCCGGGACACGCGGGCTCTGGGGCCAACGTCCTGACTTTC.

As for this clone: The same CDR3 is also encoded by other DNA sequences in this sample. The chain combines TRBV13 with TRBJ1-1; no clear D gene. Germline CDR1 is PRHDT and CDR2 is FYEKMQ (reference sequence). V shed 2 bases and J shed 1 base, with 5 bases lying between them. The CDR3 is 13 residues long. Here the CDR3 reads CASSLRGNTEAFF. The CDR3 region has the DNA TGTGCCAGCAGCTTACGAGGGAACACTGAAGCTTTCTTT.

The CDR3 sequence: CASSFRLLGEAFF. The CDR3 coding sequence is TGTGCCAGCAGTTTTCGACTACTCGGTGAAGCTTTCTTT. The V gene is TRBV28, the J gene TRBJ1-1, with unresolved D. The CDR3 totals 13 residues. V was clipped by 3 bases and J by 7 bases, with 12 bases between them. CDR1 is MDHEN and CDR2 is SYDVKM in the germline V gene.

The V call is TRBV7-9, the J call TRBJ2-2; D uncertain. CDR1 and CDR2 (germline): SEHNR, FQNEAQ (reference sequence). The CDR3 spans 15 residues. The V end was cut by 5 bases, the J end by 1 base, with 11 bases between. Written as DNA, the CDR3 is TGTGCCAGCAGCCTACCGCCGCGGAACACCGGGGAGCTGTTTTTT. Amino acid sequence: CASSLPPRNTGELFF.

The rearrangement joins TRBV4-2 to TRBJ1-3; 11 bases agree with TRBD1. Germline CDR1 reads LGHNA; CDR2 reads YNFKEQ. The CDR3 length is 17 residues. V dropped 0 bases and J dropped 0; count of bases not matched to a gene: 1. The CDR3 loop is CASSQDGTGGSGNTIYF. The CDR3 DNA reads TGTGCCAGCAGCCAAGATGGGACAGGGGGCTCTGGAAACACCATATATTTT.

The chain couples TRBV6-6 to TRBJ2-1; 13 nucleotides line up with TRBD2. V gave up 5 bases and J gave up 4 bases; unmatched junction bases: 5. Germline V gene data show CDR1 as MNHNY and CDR2 as SVGAGI (reference sequence). This CDR3 comprises 16 residues. CDR3 coding DNA: TGTGCCAGCAGTACACTGACTAGCGGGAGGTACAATGAGCAGTTCTTC. It yields the protein CASSTLTSGRYNEQFF.

The rearrangement links TRBV27 to TRBJ2-7, with a tentative D call TRBD2 (7 bases). Germline loops: CDR1 MNHEY, CDR2 SMNVEV (reference sequence). Trimming stripped 2 bases from V and 5 bases from J, with 19 bases between. This CDR3 contains 16 residues. The DNA of the CDR3 is TGTGCCAGCAGTTTACCGGGAAGGGGGGGGCGCAACGAGCAGTACTTC. This gives the protein CASSLPGRGGRNEQYF.